Below are 21 T cell receptor beta chains sequenced from a single sample in a study of Graves' ophthalmopathy and Graves' hyperthyroidism. Beta-chain TCR CDR3 regions were amplified from RNA transcripts. The first round was an RT-PCR with HTBI primers, and the second round was a multiplex PCR. TCRdb re-derived calls from the multiplex PCR reads in MiXCR, one entry per CDR3 protein. The repertoire holds roughly 700,000 distinct CDR3 sequences, with roughly 40% as singletons. Material for sequencing was peripheral blood. The receptors derive from an adult man with Graves' ophthalmopathy.

Many counts were recorded for this clonotype. The genes are TRBV29-1 and TRBJ2-7, with 7 nucleotides matching TRBD2. CDR3 length: 12 residues. With V trimmed by 4 bases and J by 2 bases, 2 bases remained unmatched. Germline V gene data show CDR1 as SQVTM and CDR2 as ANQGSEA. CDR3 sequence (DNA): TGCAGCGTTGTGGGGGGGGCCTACGAGCAGTACTTC. This encodes CSVVGGAYEQYF.

The chain has TRBV12-3 or TRBV12-4 and TRBJ2-7; D ambiguous. The CDR3 contains 15 residues. With 3 bases removed from V and 3 bases from J, the gap between germline ends came to 15 bases. The CDR3 nucleotides are TGTGCCAGCAGTTTTCGGTCGGACGCAGTCTACGAGCAGTACTTC. Residues: CASSFRSDAVYEQYF.

J is TRBJ2-2 and V is TRBV7-3; perhaps D is TRBD1 or TRBD2 (5 bases each). V lost 5 bases and J 6 bases, leaving 16 bases between the germline ends. Germline V gives CDR1 SGHTA, CDR2 FQGTGA. This CDR3 contains 15 residues. The CDR3 spells CASSPDSSRAGELFF. In DNA form, the CDR3 reads TGTGCCAGCAGCCCTGATTCTAGCAGGGCCGGGGAGCTGTTTTTT.

The table lists this clonotype with many counts. This chain uses TRBV9 with TRBJ2-7; a weak D match, TRBD2 (8 bases). The CDR3 sequence is 15 residues long. Trimming stripped 4 bases from V and 0 bases from J, with 14 bases between. CDR1 is SGDLS, CDR2 YYNGEE, per germline. DNA of the CDR3: TGTGCCAGCAGCCACAGGGGACTAGACTCCTACGAGCAGTACTTC. It yields the protein CASSHRGLDSYEQYF.

A few counts support this clonotype. Here the CDR3 DNA reads TGTGCCAGTAGTATAAAAGGGGGCGGCGAAAAACTGTTTTTT. Translated: CASSIKGGGEKLFF. The V call is TRBV19, the J call TRBJ1-4, with TRBD1 matching over 7 bases. The CDR3 runs to 14 residues. Germline V gives CDR1 LNHDA, CDR2 SQIVND (reference sequence). The junction had 5 bases not matched to a gene; V was cut back by 2 bases and J by 8 bases.

This clonotype was seen a handful of times. The rearrangement links TRBV20-1 to TRBJ2-7; no clear D. The CDR3 runs 13 residues. Germline lookup yields CDR1 DFQATT and CDR2 SNEGSKA (reference sequence). V shed 1 base and J shed 3 bases, with 10 bases lying between them. CDR3 in amino acids: CSARGPMNYEQYF. DNA for the CDR3: TGCAGTGCTAGAGGGCCCATGAACTACGAGCAGTACTTC.

The chain combines TRBV20-1 with TRBJ1-6, with D uncertain. The CDR3 covers 15 residues. V shed 1 base and J shed 8 bases, with 15 bases lying between them. Looked up from germline, CDR1 is DFQATT and CDR2 is SNEGSKA (reference sequence). CDR3 nucleotide sequence: TGCAGTGCTAGAGTTCGCGGGTTCGGCGATTCACCCCTCCACTTT. Translation gives CSARVRGFGDSPLHF.

The J gene is TRBJ2-5, the V gene TRBV11-2, with D perhaps matching TRBD2 (7 bases). The DNA matches TRBJ2-1 better at its end, which makes the J call doubtful. CDR1 is SGHAT and CDR2 is FQNNGV in the germline V gene. This CDR3 spans 15 amino acids. The CDR3 DNA reads as TGTGCCAGCAGCCCTATCGGGGGGCTCTACAATGAGCAGTTCTTC. Amino acid sequence: CASSPIGGLYNEQFF.

This clonotype was recorded a few times. The V call is TRBV9, the J call TRBJ1-4; D is uncertain. This CDR3 has 13 residues. Looked up from germline, CDR1 is SGDLS and CDR2 is YYNGEE. Trimming took 4 bases from V and 8 from J, leaving 12 bases between them. CDR3 sequence (DNA): TGTGCCAGCAGCCCTGGAGTGCGGGAAAAACTGTTTTTT. Translating gives CASSPGVREKLFF.

This clonotype was seen repeatedly, ten times or more. The chain couples TRBV2 to TRBJ1-6; possible D gene TRBD1, 6 bases. The germline V gene has CDR1 SNHLY and CDR2 FYNNEI. The CDR3 totals 16 residues. Trimming shortened V by 0 bases and J by 7 bases, and 13 bases separated the two germline ends. CDR3 coding DNA: TGTGCCAGCAGTGAAGCGCTTCGGCAGGGGAATTCACCCCTCCACTTT. As protein: CASSEALRQGNSPLHF.

The table lists this clonotype with many counts. V usage is TRBV29-1 and J usage is TRBJ2-7, with 11 bases aligning to TRBD1. The CDR3 covers 15 residues. CDR1 SQVTM and CDR2 ANQGSEA come from the germline V gene. V lost 6 bases to trimming and J lost 1 base; unmatched junction nucleotides: 8. The CDR3 loop is CSVEDRGQGSYEQYF. CDR3 DNA: TGCAGCGTGGAGGACAGGGGGCAGGGGTCCTACGAGCAGTACTTC.

This clonotype has only one observation. Compared with germline, one end of the junction differs, possibly owing to a read error. The chain is built from TRBV10-3 and TRBJ1-5; D not resolved. The CDR3 is 15 amino acids. The germline V gene has CDR1 ENHRY and CDR2 SYGVKD. In DNA form, the CDR3 reads TGTGCCAGCAGTTTCTCAGAGAGTAGCAATCAGCCCCAGCATTTT. Its protein is CASSFSESSNQPQHF.

The gene calls are TRBV25-1 and TRBJ2-2, with 10 bases aligning to TRBD2. Germline V gene sequence: CDR1 MGHDK, CDR2 SYGVNS. V was pared by 5 bases and J by 10 bases, with 4 bases of the junction left unmatched. The CDR3 sequence is 13 residues long. The CDR3 region has the DNA TGTGCCAGCAGTATAGCGGGAGGTGCGGAGCTGTTTTTT. This translates into CASSIAGGAELFF.

This clonotype was recorded many times. The chain recombines TRBV29-1 with TRBJ2-5; D is unclear. Germline values: CDR1 SQVTM, CDR2 ANQGSEA. The CDR3 has 13 amino acids. The V gene lost 0 bases and the J gene lost 5 bases, with 10 bases spanning the gap. CDR3 region: CSVEEAGLETQYF. The CDR3 DNA reads TGCAGCGTTGAAGAGGCCGGGTTGGAGACCCAGTACTTC.

The V and J genes are TRBV15 and TRBJ1-1; tentative D call: TRBD1 (5 bases). Looked up from germline, CDR1 is LNHNV and CDR2 is YYDKDF (reference sequence). The CDR3 extends over 13 amino acids. V was trimmed by 2 bases and J by 4 bases, leaving 8 bases between them. CDR3 sequence (DNA): TGTGCCACCAGCAGATCCGGGGGCACTGAAGCTTTCTTT. Amino acids: CATSRSGGTEAFF.

This clonotype came up many times. The rearrangement uses TRBV7-8 and TRBJ2-6; a weak D match, TRBD2 (6 bases). This CDR3 has 17 amino acids. Trimming left V 0 bases short and J 2 bases short, with 11 bases between. Germline CDR1 reads SGHVS; CDR2 reads FQNEAQ. The chain's CDR3 is CASSLALTGAGANVLTF. CDR3 DNA sequence: TGTGCCAGCAGCTTAGCGTTGACGGGAGCTGGGGCCAACGTCCTGACTTTC. The entire variable domain, with the rest obtained from reference TRBV7-8 and TRBJ2-6, is as follows: GAGVSQSPRYKVAKRGQDVALRCDPISGHVSLFWYQQALGQGPEFLTYFQNEAQLDKSGLPSDRFFAERPEGSVSTLKIQRTQQEDSAVYLCASSLALTGAGANVLTFGAGSRLTVL.

This clonotype was observed once. The germline gene is not matched at one end of the junction; a read error may be the cause. This chain uses TRBV19 with TRBJ2-2, with D perhaps TRBD1 (6 bases). CDR3 length: 15 amino acids. Germline V gives CDR1 LNHDA, CDR2 SQIVND (reference sequence). The CDR3 nucleotides read TGTGGCAGTAGTTCACAGGGCGTCGGGACCGGGGAGCAGTTTTTT. Its protein product is CGSSSQGVGTGEQFF.

Of note for this clonotype: Compared with germline, one end of the junction differs, possibly owing to a read error. V gene TRBV10-3 combines with J gene TRBJ1-4; TRBD1 might be the D (5 bases). Germline V lookup: CDR1 ENHRY, CDR2 SYGVKD. The CDR3 has 15 residues. This CDR3 is CASSPPGLSNEKLFF. The CDR3 DNA reads TGTGCCAGCAGTCCACCGGGACTAAGTAATGAAAAACTGTTTTTT.

The chain joins TRBV5-6 to TRBJ1-5; TRBD1 might be the D (6 bases). CDR3 length: 15 residues. V lost 4 bases, J lost 7 bases, and 18 bases lay in between. The germline V gene encodes CDR1 SGHDT and CDR2 YYEEEE. The CDR3 is CASSDTGSLGQPQHF. The CDR3 region has the DNA TGTGCCAGCAGCGATACAGGGAGTTTGGGACAGCCCCAGCATTTT. The variable domain in full, completed from reference TRBV5-6 and TRBJ1-5, reads DAGVTQSPTHLIKTRGQQVTLRCSPKSGHDTVSWYQQALGQGPQFIFQYYEEEERQRGNFPDRFSGHQFPNYSSELNVNALLLGDSALYLCASSDTGSLGQPQHFGDGTRLSIL.

The chain combines TRBV20-1 with TRBJ2-5; D gene uncertain. The CDR3 has 15 residues. The V gene's germline CDR1 is DFQATT and CDR2 SNEGSKA (reference sequence). V lost 3 bases to trimming and J lost 5 bases, with 19 bases between them. Here the CDR3 reads CSARSLESSRETQYF. The CDR3 nucleotides are TGCAGTGCTAGGTCGTTGGAGTCCTCCCGGGAGACCCAGTACTTC.

The chain combines TRBV7-9 with TRBJ2-7, with D possibly TRBD1 on 6 matching bases. The V and J ends lost 4 bases and 6 bases respectively, with 19 bases between them. CDR3 length: 15 amino acids. Germline V gene lookup returns CDR1 SEHNR and CDR2 FQNEAQ (reference sequence). Here the CDR3 DNA reads TGTGCCAGCAGCTCGTCCGGCACAGGGACCGCCGAGCAGTACTTC. Its translation is CASSSSGTGTAEQYF.